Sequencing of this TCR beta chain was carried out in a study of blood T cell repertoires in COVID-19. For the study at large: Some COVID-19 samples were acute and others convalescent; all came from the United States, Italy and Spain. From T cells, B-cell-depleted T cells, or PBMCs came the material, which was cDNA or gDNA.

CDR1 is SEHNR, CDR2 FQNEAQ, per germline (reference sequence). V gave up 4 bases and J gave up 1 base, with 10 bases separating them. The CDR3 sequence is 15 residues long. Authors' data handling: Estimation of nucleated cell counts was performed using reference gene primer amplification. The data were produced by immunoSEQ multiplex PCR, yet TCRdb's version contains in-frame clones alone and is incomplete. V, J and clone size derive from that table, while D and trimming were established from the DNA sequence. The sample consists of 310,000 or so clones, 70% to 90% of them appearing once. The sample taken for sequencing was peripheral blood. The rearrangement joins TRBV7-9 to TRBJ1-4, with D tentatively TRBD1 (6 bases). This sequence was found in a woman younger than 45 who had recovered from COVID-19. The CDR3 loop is CASSSLRGTNEKLFF. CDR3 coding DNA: TGTGCCAGCAGCTCCCTCAGGGGAACTAATGAAAAACTGTTTTTT. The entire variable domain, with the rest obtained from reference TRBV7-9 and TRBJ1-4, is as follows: DTGVSQNPRHKITKRGQNVTFRCDPISEHNRLYWYRQTLGQGPEFLTYFQNEAQLEKSRLLSDRFSAERPKGSFSTLEIQRTEQGDSAMYLCASSSLRGTNEKLFFGSGTQLSVL.